These T cell receptor beta chains were read from a single sample in a study of regulatory T cells in long-lasting Graves disease. One entry per CDR3 protein, called by TCRdb with MiXCR from the multiplex PCR reads. The table records some 420,000 distinct CDR3 sequences, roughly 23% of them present only once. The sample in question was peripheral blood mononuclear cells (PBMCs), obtained when the disease was refractory, from a patient treated with antithyroid drugs. The receptors come from a female donor with Graves disease. Each CDR3 is given with its conserved first and last residue. Fields, in order: CDR3 protein, CDR3 DNA, V gene, clone size, D gene, J gene. D genes are given only for firm matches. Expanded clones are given a class, and other clones once, few, many or no size at all.

CDR3: CSAHSPSGQGFYEQYF
DNA: TGCAGTGCCCATTCCCCCTCGGGACAGGGGTTCTACGAGCAGTACTTC
V: TRBV20-1
size: few
D: TRBD1
J: TRBJ2-7

CDR3: CASTMISYGTEAFF
DNA: TGTGCCAGCACCATGATATCTTACGGCACTGAAGCTTTCTTT
V: TRBV11-2
size: many
D: -
J: TRBJ1-1

CDR3: CASRGVSYEQYF
DNA: TGTGCCAGCAGGGGGGTTTCCTACGAGCAGTACTTC
V: TRBV3-1
size: many
D: -
J: TRBJ2-7

CDR3: CASSRRPQVLGANVLTF
DNA: TGTGCCAGCAGCCGAAGGCCTCAGGTTTTAGGGGCCAACGTCCTGACTTTC
V: TRBV2
size: few
D: -
J: TRBJ2-6

CDR3: CASSFGTGGGQPQHF
DNA: TGTGCCAGCAGTTTCGGGACAGGGGGAGGGCAGCCCCAGCATTTT
V: TRBV28
size: many
D: TRBD1
J: TRBJ1-5

CDR3: CSASHRLDTEAFF
DNA: TGCAGTGCTAGCCACAGGCTGGACACTGAAGCTTTCTTT
V: TRBV20-1
size: -
D: -
J: TRBJ1-1

CDR3: CASSKWGGDTEAFF
DNA: TGTGCCAGTAGTAAGTGGGGGGGGGACACTGAAGCTTTCTTT
V: TRBV19
size: -
D: -
J: TRBJ1-1

CDR3: CAISQGDYNSPLHF
DNA: TGTGCCATCAGTCAGGGGGACTATAATTCACCCCTCCACTTT
V: TRBV10-3
size: few
D: TRBD1
J: TRBJ1-6

CDR3: CASSPDRGSPLHF
DNA: TGTGCCAGCAGCCCCGACAGGGGTTCACCCCTCCACTTT
V: TRBV6-1
size: many
D: TRBD1
J: TRBJ1-6

CDR3: CASSLDGGGIYEQYF
DNA: TGTGCCAGCAGCTTAGATGGAGGGGGCATCTACGAGCAGTACTTC
V: TRBV11-2
size: few
D: -
J: TRBJ2-7

CDR3: CASSYRDRTYEQYF
DNA: TGTGCCAGCAGCTACCGGGACAGAACCTACGAGCAGTACTTC
V: TRBV7-2
size: -
D: TRBD1
J: TRBJ2-7

CDR3: CASSYGDRSGELFF
DNA: TGTGCCAGCAGTTACGGGGATAGGTCCGGGGAGCTGTTTTTT
V: TRBV6-2/TRBV6-3
size: few
D: -
J: TRBJ2-2

CDR3: CASSPDLYQETQYF
DNA: TGTGCCAGCAGCCCCGATTTGTACCAAGAGACCCAGTACTTC
V: TRBV6-1
size: -
D: -
J: TRBJ2-5

CDR3: CASSDFPQGWVTEAFF
DNA: TGTGCCAGCAGTGACTTCCCCCAGGGCTGGGTCACTGAAGCTTTCTTT
V: TRBV6-4
size: few
D: -
J: TRBJ1-1

CDR3: CASSYPGQGAGTEAFF
DNA: TGTGCCAGCAGTTACCCTGGACAGGGGGCTGGGACTGAAGCTTTCTTT
V: TRBV6-2/TRBV6-3
size: few
D: TRBD1
J: TRBJ1-1

CDR3: CASSLAGTGGLNQPQHF
DNA: TGTGCCAGCAGCTTAGCGGGGACAGGTGGTTTAAATCAGCCCCAGCATTTT
V: TRBV7-9
size: once
D: TRBD1
J: TRBJ1-5

CDR3: CASSTGVSLLNTEAFF
DNA: TGTGCCAGCAGCACGGGGGTATCCCTTTTGAACACTGAAGCTTTCTTT
V: TRBV5-5
size: many
D: -
J: TRBJ1-1